This entry lists 18 T cell receptor beta chains sequenced from one sample in a study of coeliac disease. Using immunoSEQ multiplex PCR, the repertoire was profiled, and TCRdb retains in-frame clones only, with some absent. The sample lists about 3,400 clones; about 71% were seen once. Sequences were obtained from intraepithelial lymphocytes from the gut. The receptors come from a young man with celiac disease on a gluten-free diet.

The chain uses TRBV4-1 and TRBJ2-7; D perhaps matches TRBD1 (5 bases). Germline V gene lookup returns CDR1 MGHRA and CDR2 YSYEKL. V was pared by 1 base and J by 5 bases, with 12 bases between. The length of the CDR3 is 14 residues. CDR3 nucleotide sequence: TGCGCCAGCAGCCAAGGGCAGGGTGCCGACGAGCAGTACTTC. Encoded protein: CASSQGQGADEQYF.

The chain has TRBV7-9 and TRBJ2-5; D is perhaps TRBD1 (6 bases). Gene TRBJ2-7 matches the end of the DNA better, so the J call may be wrong. In germline, CDR1 is SEHNR, CDR2 FQNEAQ (reference sequence). The CDR3 covers 13 residues. CDR3 nucleotide sequence: TGTGCCAGCAGCTTAGACCAGGGGTACGAGCAGTACTTC. It translates to CASSLDQGYEQYF.

The chain is built from TRBV6-1 and TRBJ2-7; 7 bases agree with TRBD1. The CDR3 consists of 15 residues. Per the germline V gene, CDR1 is MNHNS and CDR2 is SASEGT. Trimming at V came to 4 bases and at J to 3 bases, leaving 9 bases not matched to a gene. The CDR3 sequence: CASSATGEGSYEQYF. CDR3 DNA: TGTGCCAGCAGTGCCACAGGGGAAGGAAGCTACGAGCAGTACTTC.

The chain recombines TRBV7-9 with TRBJ1-1; D might be TRBD1 (5 bases). Germline V gene data show CDR1 as SEHNR and CDR2 as FQNEAQ (reference sequence). V shed 1 base and J shed 5 bases, with 14 bases lying between them. The CDR3 totals 15 residues. The CDR3 DNA is TGTGCCAGCAGCTTAGTTTCGGGGGAAGGAACTGAAGCTTTCTTT. Amino acid sequence: CASSLVSGEGTEAFF.

The chain carries TRBV27 and TRBJ1-1, with D uncertain. The V end lost 2 bases, the J end lost 0 bases, and 4 bases lay between the germline ends. The CDR3 length is 13 residues. CDR1 is MNHEY, CDR2 SMNVEV, per germline (reference sequence). In DNA form, the CDR3 reads TGTGCCAGCAGTTTACAGGTGAACACTGAAGCTTTCTTT. It translates to CASSLQVNTEAFF.

This chain links TRBV6-5 with TRBJ1-2; TRBD1 agrees at 8 bases. Germline assignment: CDR1 MNHEY and CDR2 SVGAGI. This CDR3 spans 14 amino acids. Trimming cost V 4 bases and J 6 bases; bases outside gene matches: 7. The CDR3 sequence: CASSFWTGKDGYTF. CDR3 bases: TGTGCCAGCAGTTTTTGGACAGGGAAGGATGGCTACACCTTC.

This rearrangement joins TRBV27 to TRBJ1-1; TRBD1 might be the D (5 bases). CDR3 length: 19 residues. Germline CDR1 reads MNHEY; CDR2 reads SMNVEV (reference sequence). V was clipped by 2 bases and J by 3 bases, with 25 bases between them. The CDR3 region has the DNA TGTGCCAGCAGTTTAGACGGGAGAACGGGGCTACGGGGCTACACTGAAGCTTTCTTT. It codes for CASSLDGRTGLRGYTEAFF.

The chain is built from TRBV18 and TRBJ2-5; possible D gene TRBD1, 6 bases. Germline V gives CDR1 KGHSH, CDR2 LQKENI. CDR3 length: 14 residues. Trimming cost V 4 bases and J 2 bases, with 11 bases left between them. CDR3 loop: CASSLWDIQETQYF. CDR3 nucleotides: TGTGCCAGCTCACTTTGGGACATACAAGAGACCCAGTACTTC.

The chain joins TRBV7-9 to TRBJ2-3, with a possible D match to TRBD1 (6 bases). Germline values: CDR1 SEHNR, CDR2 FQNEAQ (reference sequence). This CDR3 is built from 16 residues. Trimming stripped 6 bases from V and 2 bases from J, with 18 bases between. The CDR3 is CASSENRVRNTDTQYF. The CDR3 nucleotides read TGTGCCAGCAGTGAGAACAGGGTGCGGAACACAGATACGCAGTATTTT.

This chain links TRBV19 with TRBJ2-3; 10 bases agree with TRBD2. Losses at the gene ends were 4 bases for V and 1 base for J; bases not matched to a gene: 5. Germline values: CDR1 LNHDA, CDR2 SQIVND (reference sequence). The CDR3 extends over 16 amino acids. CDR3 protein: CASSKTGTSGTDTQYF. CDR3 in DNA: TGTGCCAGTAGTAAAACCGGGACTAGCGGCACAGATACGCAGTATTTT.

The genes are TRBV9 and TRBJ2-5, with 8 positions matching TRBD2. In germline, CDR1 is SGDLS, CDR2 YYNGEE. V was clipped by 0 bases and J by 5 bases; unmatched bases: 6. The CDR3 length is 15 residues. In nucleotides, the CDR3 is TGTGCCAGCAGCGTAGCGGGGGGGCCTAGGGAGACCCAGTACTTC. The encoded protein is CASSVAGGPRETQYF.

The genes are TRBV2 and TRBJ2-2; 7 nucleotides align to TRBD1. The germline V gene encodes CDR1 SNHLY and CDR2 FYNNEI. The CDR3 sequence is 15 residues long. V dropped 5 bases and J dropped 4; count of bases not matched to a gene: 7. The CDR3 nucleotides are TGTGCCAGCAGTCCAAGACAGGGTGGCACCGGGGAGCTGTTTTTT. It yields the protein CASSPRQGGTGELFF.

V and J are TRBV6-5 and TRBJ2-7; a weak D match, TRBD2 (5 bases). In germline, CDR1 is MNHEY, CDR2 SVGAGI. The CDR3 totals 12 residues. The germline V and J ends were trimmed by 6 bases and 7 bases, with 13 bases remaining between them. The CDR3 reads CASRGPGGEQYF. The CDR3 DNA reads TGTGCCAGCAGGGGCCCAGGAGGTGAGCAGTACTTC.

The rearrangement links TRBV5-5 to TRBJ2-3; D ambiguous. Trimming pared 0 bases from V and 1 base from J, leaving 6 bases between. Looked up from germline, CDR1 is SGHKS and CDR2 is YYEKEE (reference sequence). This CDR3 is built from 14 residues. CDR3 DNA sequence: TGTGCCAGCAGCTTGGCGTATGGCACAGATACGCAGTATTTT. Its protein is CASSLAYGTDTQYF.

The chain is built from TRBV9 and TRBJ2-5; D is perhaps TRBD1 (5 bases). The CDR3 extends over 16 amino acids. Germline CDR1 SGDLS, CDR2 YYNGEE. V dropped 0 bases and J dropped 3 bases, with 15 bases sitting between them. The CDR3 loop reads CASSVGGLDKKETQYF. DNA of the CDR3: TGTGCCAGCAGCGTAGGGGGTCTGGACAAAAAAGAGACCCAGTACTTC.

V usage is TRBV7-2 and J usage is TRBJ2-7, with a tentative D call TRBD1 (5 bases). This CDR3 is 13 amino acids long. Germline lookup yields CDR1 SGHTA and CDR2 FQGNSA. V lost 1 base, J lost 3 bases, and 7 bases lay in between. The CDR3 coding sequence is TGTGCCAGCAGCTTAGTAGGGGACTACGAGCAGTACTTC. It translates to CASSLVGDYEQYF.

V is TRBV29-1 and J is TRBJ2-3, with 7 nucleotides matching TRBD2. The CDR3 spans 13 residues. The trim removed 8 bases at V and 5 bases at J, leaving 10 bases unmatched. Germline-derived CDR1 and CDR2 are SQVTM and ANQGSEA. CDR3 loop: CSPGLPGGDTQYF. In nucleotides, the CDR3 is TGCAGCCCGGGACTTCCGGGGGGAGATACGCAGTATTTT.

The rearrangement uses TRBV6-1 and TRBJ2-5; TRBD2 aligns across 12 bases. With V trimmed by 2 bases and J by 2 bases, 0 bases remained unmatched. The CDR3 is 15 residues long. CDR1 is MNHNS, CDR2 SASEGT, per germline. Here the CDR3 reads CASSELAGGQETQYF. As DNA, the CDR3 is TGTGCCAGCAGTGAACTAGCGGGGGGGCAAGAGACCCAGTACTTC.